Each of the 18 T cell receptor beta chains below was sequenced from the same sample in a study of blood T cell repertoires in COVID-19. Generated by immunoSEQ multiplex PCR, the TCRdb table keeps only in-frame clones and is missing some. The sample comprises 60,000 to 75,000 clones, roughly 91% of which are singletons, and 1.1% to 1.5% rests with the top ten. The sample consisted of peripheral blood. The receptor set was obtained from a human donor in a cohort sampled during active COVID-19.

The chain has TRBV19 and TRBJ2-3; weak D call: TRBD1 (5 bases). Between the trimmed V and J ends, which lost 4 bases and 4 bases, there was a span of 15 bases. The V gene's germline CDR1 is LNHDA and CDR2 SQIVND (reference sequence). There are 15 residues in the CDR3. This chain's CDR3 is CASSTQGSLADTQYF. The CDR3 bases are TGTGCCAGTAGTACCCAGGGTAGCCTCGCAGATACGCAGTATTTT.

This clone occurred once. This sequence joins TRBV5-1 and TRBJ2-7; D is uncertain. Germline V gene lookup returns CDR1 SGHRS and CDR2 YFSETQ. The V end lost 9 bases, the J end lost 2 bases, and 24 bases lay between the germline ends. The CDR3 covers 16 residues. The CDR3 region is CATPSSRRIFTYEQYV. CDR3 coding DNA: TGCGCCACCCCCAGTTCTCGCAGGATTTTTACCTACGAGCAGTACGTC.

The chain carries TRBV2 and TRBJ2-7, with D possibly being TRBD2 (5 bases). The V gene lost 5 bases and the J gene lost 3 bases, with 17 bases spanning the gap. CDR1 SNHLY and CDR2 FYNNEI come from the germline V gene. The CDR3 covers 15 residues. CDR3 nucleotides: TGTGCCAGCAGTACACTAAGCGGAGGTGGCTACGAGCAGTACTTC. Protein: CASSTLSGGGYEQYF.

This sequence joins TRBV28 and TRBJ1-2, with D perhaps matching TRBD1 (6 bases). Per germline, CDR1 MDHEN and CDR2 SYDVKM. The CDR3 has 15 residues. V shed 5 bases and J shed 8 bases, with 21 bases lying between them. CDR3 coding DNA: TGTGCCAGCAGTCGTGGGGGCTCAAGCGGCCAGGGCTACACCTTC. It specifies CASSRGGSSGQGYTF.

The chain has TRBV28 and TRBJ2-7, with TRBD2 matching 14 bases. In germline, CDR1 is MDHEN, CDR2 SYDVKM. V lost 6 bases to trimming and J lost 3 bases; unmatched junction nucleotides: 10. The CDR3 totals 17 residues. The CDR3 DNA reads TGTGCCAGCAGCCAGGGACTAGCGGGAGAAACAAGCTACGAGCAGTACTTC. It specifies CASSQGLAGETSYEQYF.

The gene calls are TRBV3-1 (or the pseudogene TRBV3-2) and TRBJ1-2, with unresolved D. V was shortened by 0 bases and J by 0 bases, with 5 bases between the two germline ends. In germline, CDR1 is LGHDT, CDR2 YNNKEL (reference sequence). The CDR3 is 14 residues long. The CDR3 sequence: CASSQDNSNYGYTF. In DNA form, the CDR3 reads TGTGCCAGCAGCCAAGACAACTCTAACTATGGCTACACCTTC.

The chain employs TRBV2 and TRBJ2-6, with a possible D match to TRBD1 (6 bases). V lost 6 bases, J lost 0 bases, and 6 bases lay in between. This CDR3 spans 14 amino acids. Germline lookup yields CDR1 SNHLY and CDR2 FYNNEI. The CDR3 region has the DNA TGTGCCAGCAGACAGGGCTCTGGGGCCAACGTCCTGACTTTC. Translating gives CASRQGSGANVLTF.

The gene calls are TRBV7-2 and TRBJ2-7; a weak D match, TRBD1 (6 bases). V lost 1 base to trimming and J lost 4 bases, with 11 bases between them. The CDR3 loop spans 14 amino acids. The V gene's germline CDR1 is SGHTA and CDR2 FQGNSA. Here the CDR3 reads CASSLVAGEYEQYF. CDR3 bases: TGTGCCAGCAGCTTAGTGGCAGGGGAGTACGAGCAGTACTTC. Combining the CDR3 with reference TRBV7-2 and TRBJ2-7 gives the whole variable domain GAGVSQSPSNKVTEKGKDVELRCDPISGHTALYWYRQSLGQGLEFLIYFQGNSAPDKSGLPSDRFSAERTGGSVSTLTIQRTQQEDSAVYLCASSLVAGEYEQYFGPGTRLTVT.

The chain combines TRBV21-1 with TRBJ1-6; the table assigns TRBD1, which was not confirmed against the DNA. TRBV21-1 is tagged as a pseudogene. This CDR3 has 17 amino acids. The CDR3 here is CASSKERGTVKNSPLHF. The CDR3 coding sequence is TGTGCCAGCAGCAAGGAACGAGGGACAGTAAAAAATTCACCCCTCCACTTT.

This chain links TRBV5-6 with TRBJ1-1, with 10 bases that match TRBD1. Looked up from germline, CDR1 is SGHDT and CDR2 is YYEEEE. V was pared by 1 base and J by 0 bases, with 9 bases of the junction left unmatched. The CDR3 runs to 18 residues. The CDR3 DNA reads as TGTGCCAGCAGCTTGCGACAGGGGGCGTTTATGGTGAACACTGAAGCTTTCTTT. It specifies CASSLRQGAFMVNTEAFF.

The chain is built from TRBV29-1 and TRBJ2-7, with 8 bases matching TRBD1. The CDR3 runs 13 residues. The ends lost 5 bases at V and 2 bases at J; junction bases unmatched: 5. Looked up from germline, CDR1 is SQVTM and CDR2 is ANQGSEA. The CDR3 coding sequence is TGCAGCGTTCGGGGACAGGCCACCTACGAGCAGTACTTC. Encoded protein: CSVRGQATYEQYF.

The chain has TRBV19 and TRBJ1-5; tentatively, D is TRBD1 (6 bases). There are 15 residues in the CDR3. The germline V gene has CDR1 LNHDA and CDR2 SQIVND (reference sequence). Trimming took off 1 base at V and 7 bases at J, with 14 bases between the two ends. The CDR3 sequence: CASSIGQAQGQPQHF. In DNA, the CDR3 is TGTGCCAGTAGTATAGGACAGGCGCAAGGCCAGCCCCAGCATTTT.

This chain connects TRBV6-1 to TRBJ1-5, with D unresolved. The germline V gene has CDR1 MNHNS and CDR2 SASEGT. Trimming took off 0 bases at V and 5 bases at J, with 5 bases between the two ends. This CDR3 contains 13 residues. DNA of the CDR3: TGTGCCAGCAGTGAAGCTCTCTATCAGCCCCAGCATTTT. Protein sequence: CASSEALYQPQHF.

This chain connects TRBV27 to TRBJ2-1; a possible D gene is TRBD2 (6 bases). The V end lost 8 bases, the J end lost 4 bases, and 18 bases lay between the germline ends. The germline V gene encodes CDR1 MNHEY and CDR2 SMNVEV (reference sequence). The CDR3 runs 15 residues. CDR3 sequence reads: CASRRGTRPYNEQFF. CDR3 DNA sequence: TGTGCCAGCCGACGGGGGACCCGACCTTACAATGAGCAGTTCTTC.

This clone was counted a single time. CDR3 residues: CASSLSLQEGGELFF. CDR3 in DNA: TGTGCCAGCAGCTTAAGTCTTCAAGAGGGCGGGGAGCTGTTTTTT. V and J are TRBV7-3 and TRBJ2-2; the D gene is possibly TRBD2 (5 bases). This CDR3 comprises 15 residues. Germline values: CDR1 SGHTA, CDR2 FQGTGA. The V and J ends lost 1 base and 7 bases respectively, with 13 bases between them.

The chain joins TRBV28 to TRBJ1-5, with D uncertain. The V and J ends lost 5 bases and 3 bases respectively, with 20 bases between them. Germline loops: CDR1 MDHEN, CDR2 SYDVKM. The CDR3 extends over 17 amino acids. The DNA for the CDR3 is TGTGCCAGCAGTCCACCTCCACGGGTCCAGTCCAATCAGCCCCAGCATTTT. This gives the protein CASSPPPRVQSNQPQHF.

V and J are TRBV7-2 and TRBJ1-2; D is ambiguous. Looked up from germline, CDR1 is SGHTA and CDR2 is FQGNSA. The CDR3 loop spans 15 amino acids. V was cut by 5 bases and J by 4 bases, with 17 bases left in between. The CDR3 reads CASSPRSPESYGYTF. DNA for the CDR3: TGTGCCAGCAGCCCCCGGAGTCCCGAGAGCTATGGCTACACCTTC. Variable domain in full (rest from reference TRBV7-2 and TRBJ1-2): GAGVSQSPSNKVTEKGKDVELRCDPISGHTALYWYRQSLGQGLEFLIYFQGNSAPDKSGLPSDRFSAERTGGSVSTLTIQRTQQEDSAVYLCASSPRSPESYGYTFGSGTRLTVV.

This sequence joins TRBV19 and TRBJ2-1; tentatively, D is TRBD1 (7 bases). Germline V gene data show CDR1 as LNHDA and CDR2 as SQIVND (reference sequence). This CDR3 region has 15 residues. The V end lost 7 bases, the J end lost 1 base, and 14 bases lay between the germline ends. The CDR3 bases are TGTGCCAGTACCAAGGGGGCGGGATCCTACAATGAGCAGTTCTTC. It codes for CASTKGAGSYNEQFF.